The 26 T cell receptor beta chains below come from one sample, sequenced in a study of blood T cell repertoires in COVID-19. Profiled with immunoSEQ multiplex PCR; TCRdb holds only in-frame clones, not every one. This table has hundreds of thousands of clones, less than 85% appearing once. The sequenced sample consisted of peripheral blood. Every receptor here comes from a woman of 80 years or more with acute or convalescent COVID-19.

This clone was counted only a few times. This sequence joins TRBV5-1 and TRBJ1-6; 8 bases fit TRBD1. The CDR3 loop spans 16 amino acids. Germline V CDR1 and CDR2: SGHRS, YFSETQ. V shed 2 bases, J shed 2 bases, and the junction held 3 bases outside the gene matches. As DNA, the CDR3 is TGCGCCAGCAGCTTCAGGGGGCTCACCTATAATTCACCCCTCCACTTT. Protein: CASSFRGLTYNSPLHF.

This chain connects TRBV7-9 to TRBJ1-3, with 7 bases aligning to TRBD1. The germline V gene encodes CDR1 SEHNR and CDR2 FQNEAQ (reference sequence). This CDR3 region has 15 residues. Germline trimming cut 6 bases from V and 8 bases from J; bases unmatched to any gene: 13. The CDR3 DNA follows: TGTGCCAGCAGACTTTCGACAGGGCTTTCGGACACCATATATTTT. Its protein product is CASRLSTGLSDTIYF.

The J gene is TRBJ1-4, the V gene TRBV29-1; D gene uncertain. The CDR3 is made up of 12 amino acids. Germline V lookup: CDR1 SQVTM, CDR2 ANQGSEA. V lost 7 bases and J lost 6, with 12 bases in between. CDR3 DNA sequence: TGCAGCGGCGGCGAGCGGGATGAAAAACTGTTTTTT. Its protein product is CSGGERDEKLFF.

The chain links TRBV2 to TRBJ1-1, with 7 bases aligning to TRBD1. Per germline, CDR1 SNHLY and CDR2 FYNNEI. The CDR3 runs 15 residues. J gave up 0 bases and V 6 bases, and 7 bases lay outside the gene matches. Written as DNA, the CDR3 is TGTGCCAGCAGCAGGACAGGAGGCATGAACACTGAAGCTTTCTTT. The encoded protein is CASSRTGGMNTEAFF.

This clone was counted at least ten times. The chain carries TRBV7-3 and TRBJ2-2; TRBD2 matches at 8 bases. CDR3 length equals 18 residues. With V trimmed by 2 bases and J by 4 bases, 12 bases remained unmatched. Per germline, CDR1 SGHTA and CDR2 FQGTGA. Here the CDR3 DNA reads TGTGCCAGCAGCTTAGCCCCTTTCGGGGGGGCAGGCACCGGGGAGCTGTTTTTT. Translating it yields CASSLAPFGGAGTGELFF.

The chain joins TRBV7-2 to TRBJ2-3; 7 nucleotides line up with TRBD2. The CDR3 is 14 residues long. CDR1 is SGHTA, CDR2 FQGNSA, per germline. The J segment lost 5 bases and the V segment lost 5 bases, leaving 7 bases of the junction unmatched. The CDR3 loop reads CASSRGDPRDTQYF. The CDR3 region has the DNA TGTGCCAGCAGCCGGGGGGATCCAAGAGATACGCAGTATTTT. Full variable domain (outside the CDR3, taken from reference TRBV7-2 and TRBJ2-3): GAGVSQSPSNKVTEKGKDVELRCDPISGHTALYWYRQSLGQGLEFLIYFQGNSAPDKSGLPSDRFSAERTGGSVSTLTIQRTQQEDSAVYLCASSRGDPRDTQYFGPGTRLTVL.

This chain joins TRBV7-9 and TRBJ1-3, with D unresolved. The CDR3 loop spans 13 amino acids. Germline V gene data show CDR1 as SEHNR and CDR2 as FQNEAQ (reference sequence). V shed 2 bases and J shed 4 bases, with 6 bases lying between them. The CDR3 reads CASSLIRGNTIYF. CDR3 DNA sequence: TGTGCCAGCAGCTTAATCAGGGGAAACACCATATATTTT.

The chain combines TRBV7-9 with TRBJ1-6, with a possible D match to TRBD1 (6 bases). V lost 2 bases and J lost 10, with 15 bases in between. The CDR3 runs to 15 residues. Germline lookup yields CDR1 SEHNR and CDR2 FQNEAQ (reference sequence). The CDR3 region is CASSLSTQGPSPLHF. For the CDR3, the DNA is TGTGCCAGCAGCTTATCGACACAGGGTCCCTCACCCCTCCACTTT.

CDR3 region: CASSHRDYSYEQYF. The CDR3 nucleotides read TGTGCCAGCAGCCACCGGGACTACTCCTACGAGCAGTACTTC. This chain joins TRBV7-3 and TRBJ2-7; 7 bases map to TRBD2. The CDR3 contains 14 residues. CDR1 and CDR2 from the germline V gene are SGHTA and FQGTGA. The trim removed 5 bases at V and 0 bases at J, leaving 4 bases unmatched.

This sequence joins TRBV7-2 and TRBJ1-2, with D uncertain. V lost 3 bases and J 4 bases, leaving 6 bases between the germline ends. The CDR3 spans 12 residues. Germline V CDR1 and CDR2: SGHTA, FQGNSA. CDR3 amino acids: CASSFSSYGYTF. CDR3 bases: TGTGCCAGCAGCTTTTCCAGCTATGGCTACACCTTC.

The chain employs TRBV6-6 and TRBJ2-3, with a possible D match to TRBD2 (6 bases). The CDR3 spans 14 residues. V was pared by 6 bases and J by 5 bases, with 15 bases between. CDR1 MNHNY and CDR2 SVGAGI come from the germline V gene (reference sequence). CDR3 DNA sequence: TGTGCCAGCAGCCTTCGGGGGAGAGAAGATACGCAGTATTTT. This translates into CASSLRGREDTQYF.

The rearrangement links TRBV7-8 to TRBJ1-2, with 7 bases identical to TRBD1. This CDR3 comprises 16 residues. The V gene's germline CDR1 is SGHVS and CDR2 FQNEAQ. The ends lost 1 base at V and 2 bases at J; junction bases unmatched: 7. CDR3: CASSLVDRVANYGYTF. CDR3 sequence (DNA): TGTGCCAGCAGCTTAGTTGACAGGGTGGCCAACTATGGCTACACCTTC.

The V gene is TRBV5-1, the J gene TRBJ2-3; 9 bases map to TRBD2. The CDR3 has 14 residues. Unmatched junction bases numbered 4, after V lost 4 bases and J lost 4 bases. Looked up from germline, CDR1 is SGHRS and CDR2 is YFSETQ. The CDR3 DNA sequence: TGCGCCAGCAGCGCGGGGGGGCCCGCAGATACGCAGTATTTT. It encodes CASSAGGPADTQYF.

The V call is TRBV12-1, the J call TRBJ1-5; the table's D call of TRBD1 was not tested on the DNA. TRBV12-1 is given as a pseudogene. The CDR3 consists of 16 residues. The CDR3 bases are TGTGCCAGCAGCTTCCATGGGGCAGATAGCAATCAGCCCCAGCATTTT. It is translated as CASSFHGADSNQPQHF.

The chain is built from TRBV3-1 (or the pseudogene TRBV3-2) and TRBJ2-3, with 9 bases aligning to TRBD2. This CDR3 is built from 18 residues. The J segment lost 2 bases and the V segment lost 4 bases, leaving 13 bases of the junction unmatched. Germline CDR1 reads LGHDT; CDR2 reads YNNKEL (reference sequence). The CDR3 reads CASSPNSGGSLFTDTQYF. CDR3 DNA: TGTGCCAGCAGCCCTAACAGCGGGGGGTCCCTTTTCACAGATACGCAGTATTTT.

This sequence joins TRBV7-2 and TRBJ2-3; 7 bases match TRBD2. The length of the CDR3 is 16 residues. Germline V gives CDR1 SGHTA, CDR2 FQGNSA. Trimming took 4 bases from V and 3 from J; bases not matched to a gene: 10. In DNA, the CDR3 is TGTGCCAGCAGCTCCTCAGGGAGGGGACGTACAGATACGCAGTATTTT. Its protein product is CASSSSGRGRTDTQYF.

The rearrangement links TRBV5-1 to TRBJ1-2; 12 nucleotides agree with TRBD1. This CDR3 has 16 amino acids. The V gene's germline CDR1 is SGHRS and CDR2 YFSETQ. Trimming took 4 bases from V and 5 from J; bases not matched to a gene: 9. The CDR3 reads CASSPIAGQGAYGYTF. CDR3 bases: TGCGCCAGCAGCCCTATCGCGGGACAGGGGGCGTATGGCTACACCTTC.

The CDR3 DNA sequence: TGTGCCAGCAGCTTTCAGCTGCCGGGACAGGGGAATGAAAAACTGTTTTTT. Amino acid sequence: CASSFQLPGQGNEKLFF. This chain uses TRBV7-2 with TRBJ1-4; 10 bases are shared with TRBD1. Germline trimming cut 3 bases from V and 5 bases from J; bases unmatched to any gene: 9. Germline CDR1 and CDR2: SGHTA and FQGNSA. This CDR3 has 17 amino acids.

The count of this clone is one. The chain is built from TRBV19 and TRBJ2-6; D is perhaps TRBD1 (6 bases). This CDR3 has 21 amino acids. CDR1 and CDR2 from the germline V gene are LNHDA and SQIVND (reference sequence). V lost 2 bases and J lost 2, with 25 bases in between. DNA for the CDR3: TGTGCCAGTAGTATATCCCCGTGGGGGCCCGGTAGTTTGCCTGGGGCCAACGTCCTGACTTTC. It translates to CASSISPWGPGSLPGANVLTF.

The rearrangement joins TRBV5-1 to TRBJ2-7; D unclear. Germline loops: CDR1 SGHRS, CDR2 YFSETQ. Deletions cut 8 bases from V and 4 bases from J, with 19 bases between. The CDR3 runs to 14 residues. The CDR3 DNA sequence: TGCGCCAGTAACCCTTCGGCCGGAGTGTACGAGCAGTACTTC. This translates into CASNPSAGVYEQYF.

This clone was found once. The chain carries TRBV5-1 and TRBJ2-7, with D tentatively TRBD1 (8 bases). The CDR3 runs 14 residues. V gave up 2 bases and J gave up 5 bases, with 14 bases separating them. Germline CDR1 SGHRS, CDR2 YFSETQ. The CDR3 region is CASSLRQGRDEQYF. The CDR3 region has the DNA TGCGCCAGCAGCTTAAGACAGGGGAGGGACGAGCAGTACTTC. Using reference TRBV5-1 and TRBJ2-7 for the parts outside the CDR3, the full variable domain is KAGVTQTPRYLIKTRGQQVTLSCSPISGHRSVSWYQQTPGQGLQFLFEYFSETQRNKGNFPGRFSGRQFSNSRSEMNVSTLELGDSALYLCASSLRQGRDEQYFGPGTRLTVT.

The rearrangement links TRBV29-1 to TRBJ1-2, with 8 bases aligning to TRBD1. CDR3 length: 12 amino acids. Germline V lookup: CDR1 SQVTM, CDR2 ANQGSEA. The junction had 6 bases not matched to a gene; V was cut back by 6 bases and J by 6 bases. This CDR3 is CSVNQDRDGYTF. As DNA, the CDR3 is TGCAGCGTCAATCAGGACAGGGATGGCTACACCTTC.

The chain combines TRBV19 with TRBJ2-7, with D unresolved. The germline V gene encodes CDR1 LNHDA and CDR2 SQIVND (reference sequence). The CDR3 is 11 amino acids. The V end was cut by 1 base, the J end by 5 bases, with 3 bases between. The CDR3 DNA is TGTGCCAGTAGTATAGCTAACGAGCAGTACTTC. Translation: CASSIANEQYF.

This chain uses TRBV28 with TRBJ1-6, with 7 bases lining up with TRBD1. Germline V gene sequence: CDR1 MDHEN, CDR2 SYDVKM. V was pared by 7 bases and J by 9 bases, with 6 bases of the junction left unmatched. The length of the CDR3 is 13 residues. The CDR3 here is CASTQQGGSPLHF. CDR3 DNA: TGTGCCAGCACCCAGCAGGGGGGTTCACCCCTCCACTTT.

The genes are TRBV18 and TRBJ2-7; tentatively, D is TRBD1 (5 bases). CDR1 and CDR2 from the germline V gene are KGHSH and LQKENI. Deletions cut 4 bases from V and 6 bases from J, with 13 bases between. This CDR3 spans 13 amino acids. The CDR3 DNA reads TGTGCCAGCTCACAAGGGGCTAAGGGCGAGCAGTACTTC. Amino acid sequence: CASSQGAKGEQYF.

There are a few counts of this clone. The rearrangement uses TRBV5-5 and TRBJ1-3; D not certain. Per the germline V gene, CDR1 is SGHKS and CDR2 is YYEKEE (reference sequence). CDR3 length: 14 residues. Trimming cost V 10 bases and J 0 bases, with 14 bases left between them. In nucleotides, the CDR3 is TGTGCCTCCTCGGCGGGGAGCTCTGGAAACACCATATATTTT. This codes for CASSAGSSGNTIYF.